This T cell receptor (beta chain) was found in a study of OX40 agonist ivuxolimab in advanced cancers. Turning to the study itself: Patients received intravenous ivuxolimab every 2 weeks at 0.01 to 10 mg/kg. Study-wide results and caveats: Low clonal expansion, among the lowest seen, marked partial responders at 0.1-3.0 mg/kg.

Any history of autoimmune disease or systemic immunosuppression disqualified patients. Repertoires were generated with immunoSEQ multiplex PCR, while TCRdb's copy carries only in-frame clones and drops some. The sample yields more than 80,000 clones, just under 95% seen once. A note on this clone: Its antigen is currently unknown.

The receptor's source is an adult with an advanced solid tumor such as melanoma, head and neck, liver or kidney cancer. The sequencing used CD4+ or CD8+ T cells sorted from blood, collected in a trial of the OX40 agonist ivuxolimab.

The CDR3 sequence is CASSLGAGTYNEQFF. As DNA, the CDR3 is TGCGCCAGCAGCTTGGGGGCGGGGACCTACAATGAGCAGTTCTTC. The chain employs TRBV5-1 and TRBJ2-1; weak D call: TRBD2 (6 bases). This CDR3 has 15 residues. Trimming removed 0 bases at V and 2 bases at J, with 9 bases between. Germline values: CDR1 SGHRS, CDR2 YFSETQ.